Shown below are 5 T cell receptor beta chains from a single sample sequenced in a study of CD4+ T cells in melanoma (dated by TCRdb to the early 2020s). The library was prepared using the immunoSEQ multiplex PCR assay. TCRdb limited this immuneACCESS table to in-frame rearrangements with V and J called. A share of clones is missing; checked studies link under half to unresolved V genes, and the rest is unexplained. The sample table shows about 140,000 clones, and about nine tenths are seen once. Less than 2% of the sample goes to the ten largest clones. The origin of the receptors is a human donor with melanoma.

The chain joins TRBV18 to TRBJ2-7; D is unresolved. Trimming took 8 bases from V and 3 from J, leaving 11 bases between them. The CDR3 consists of 12 residues. Germline assignment: CDR1 KGHSH and CDR2 LQKENI. CDR3 in DNA: TGTGCCAGCGCTTTGGTGAGCTACGAGCAGTACTTC. Translated, it gives CASALVSYEQYF. The full variable domain, its missing parts supplied by reference TRBV18 and TRBJ2-7, is NAGVMQNPRHLVRRRGQEARLRCSPMKGHSHVYWYRQLPEEGLKFMVYLQKENIIDESGMPKERFSAEFPKEGPSILRIQQVVRGDSAAYFCASALVSYEQYFGPGTRLTVT.

The rearrangement uses TRBV5-4 and TRBJ2-7; 9 nucleotides agree with TRBD1. Germline V gene lookup returns CDR1 SGHNT and CDR2 YYREEE (reference sequence). Unmatched junction bases numbered 3, after V lost 5 bases and J lost 0 bases. This CDR3 is 14 amino acids long. The CDR3 sequence is CASSDRGSSYEQYF. The CDR3 DNA reads TGTGCCAGCAGTGACAGGGGGAGCTCCTACGAGCAGTACTTC.

The CDR3 coding sequence is TGTGCCAGCGCCGAGGGACAGGGCAGCTCCTACGAGCAGTACTTC. Its translation is CASAEGQGSSYEQYF. The chain joins TRBV6-6 to TRBJ2-7, with 9 bases aligning to TRBD1. With 8 bases clipped from V and 0 bases from J, the junction kept 8 bases outside the gene matches. The length of the CDR3 is 15 residues. Looked up from germline, CDR1 is MNHNY and CDR2 is SVGAGI (reference sequence).

This chain links TRBV19 with TRBJ2-6; tentative D call: TRBD1 (6 bases). Germline CDR1 reads LNHDA; CDR2 reads SQIVND (reference sequence). V lost 5 bases, J lost 2 bases, and 10 bases lay in between. This CDR3 has 15 amino acids. CDR3 DNA sequence: TGTGCCAGTAGTCCCAGGGGCACTGGGGCCAACGTCCTGACTTTC. Protein product: CASSPRGTGANVLTF.

The chain combines TRBV4-1 with TRBJ1-4, with D perhaps matching TRBD1 (5 bases). Germline lookup yields CDR1 MGHRA and CDR2 YSYEKL. V dropped 6 bases and J dropped 4 bases, with 15 bases sitting between them. This CDR3 spans 15 amino acids. CDR3 in amino acids: CASSQTGTGNEKLFF. The CDR3 nucleotides read TGCGCCAGCAGTCAAACTGGGACTGGTAATGAAAAACTGTTTTTT.